Shown below are 10 T cell receptor beta chains from a single sample sequenced in a study of blood T cell repertoires in COVID-19. Clones were sequenced by immunoSEQ multiplex PCR, and TCRdb holds only the in-frame ones, with some missing. The sample comprises 280,000 or so clones, about 85% of which are singletons, and 13% rests with the top ten. Sequencing was carried out using peripheral blood. The receptors were sampled from a human donor in a cohort sampled during active COVID-19.

This chain connects TRBV5-1 to TRBJ1-1; no clear D gene. The V end was cut by 0 bases, the J end by 1 base, with 7 bases between. The germline gives CDR1 SGHRS, CDR2 YFSETQ. The CDR3 consists of 14 residues. This chain's CDR3 is CASSLGQENTEAFF. The CDR3, as DNA: TGCGCCAGCAGCTTGGGTCAGGAGAACACTGAAGCTTTCTTT.

This clone showed up just once. This chain uses TRBV19 with TRBJ1-5, with 7 bases aligning to TRBD1. From germline, CDR1 is LNHDA and CDR2 SQIVND (reference sequence). The CDR3 covers 14 residues. Unmatched junction bases numbered 2, after V lost 4 bases and J lost 2 bases. CDR3 amino acids: CASSRQGGNQPQHF. DNA of the CDR3: TGTGCCAGTAGTAGACAGGGTGGCAATCAGCCCCAGCATTTT.

This clone showed up just a few times. V is TRBV5-8 and J is TRBJ1-5; 9 bases are shared with TRBD1. CDR3 size: 14 residues. The germline gives CDR1 SGHTS, CDR2 YDEGEE. The ends lost 6 bases at V and 6 bases at J; junction bases unmatched: 7. The CDR3 sequence is CASTSQGASQPQHF. The CDR3 nucleotides read TGTGCCAGCACCTCACAGGGGGCGAGTCAGCCCCAGCATTTT.

CDR3 sequence reads: CASSPQVPLARSYEQYF. As DNA, the CDR3 is TGTGCCAGCAGTCCCCAGGTGCCGCTAGCGAGGTCCTACGAGCAGTACTTC. V gene TRBV28 combines with J gene TRBJ2-7; D is perhaps TRBD2 (6 bases). Germline CDR1 is MDHEN and CDR2 is SYDVKM. V lost 5 bases, J lost 1 base, and 21 bases lay in between. This CDR3 comprises 17 residues.

This clone was seen a single time. Germline is not matched at one junction end, which may reflect a read error. The chain is built from TRBV10-3 and TRBJ1-2; a weak D match, TRBD1 (6 bases). Germline values: CDR1 ENHRY, CDR2 SYGVKD. The CDR3 contains 13 residues. This CDR3 is CASHQGTNSGYTF. The CDR3 bases are TGTGCCTCCCACCAGGGGACTAACTCTGGCTACACCTTC.

The rearrangement uses TRBV7-2 and TRBJ1-4; TRBD1 matches 9 bases. CDR3 size: 16 residues. The V gene end was trimmed by 2 bases and the J gene end by 7 bases; junction bases not matched to a gene: 8. From germline, CDR1 is SGHTA and CDR2 FQGNSA. CDR3 amino acids: CASSLPSGTGSEKLFF. CDR3 in DNA: TGTGCCAGCAGCTTACCATCCGGGACAGGGAGTGAAAAACTGTTTTTT. Full variable domain (rest looked up from reference TRBV7-2 and TRBJ1-4): GAGVSQSPSNKVTEKGKDVELRCDPISGHTALYWYRQSLGQGLEFLIYFQGNSAPDKSGLPSDRFSAERTGGSVSTLTIQRTQQEDSAVYLCASSLPSGTGSEKLFFGSGTQLSVL.

The genes are TRBV29-1 and TRBJ1-2; 11 nucleotides agree with TRBD1. This CDR3 spans 13 amino acids. The ends lost 5 bases at V and 3 bases at J; junction bases unmatched: 2. Germline V gene lookup returns CDR1 SQVTM and CDR2 ANQGSEA. The CDR3 sequence: CSVLGQGDYGYTF. CDR3 DNA: TGCAGCGTTCTGGGACAGGGGGACTATGGCTACACCTTC. The variable domain in full, with the rest retrieved from reference TRBV29-1 and TRBJ1-2, is SAVISQKPSRDICQRGTSLTIQCQVDSQVTMMFWYRQQPGQSLTLIATANQGSEATYESGFVIDKFPISRPNLTFSTLTVSNMSPEDSSIYLCSVLGQGDYGYTFGSGTRLTVV.

The genes are TRBV2 and TRBJ2-7, with 9 positions matching TRBD1. The CDR3 length is 14 residues. Trimming removed 5 bases from V and 2 bases from J; junction bases left unmatched: 4. The germline gives CDR1 SNHLY, CDR2 FYNNEI. CDR3 region: CASSRQGGPYEQYF. The CDR3 DNA reads TGTGCCAGCAGTCGACAGGGGGGACCCTACGAGCAGTACTTC.

Only one count was recorded for this clone. The rearrangement joins TRBV6-5 to TRBJ2-7, with 7 bases matching TRBD1. The CDR3 totals 12 residues. Germline loops: CDR1 MNHEY, CDR2 SVGAGI. V lost 5 bases and J lost 6; bases outside the gene matches: 4. For the CDR3, the DNA is TGTGCCAGCAGTCGACAGGGAGCCGAGCAGTACTTC. Encoded protein: CASSRQGAEQYF.

The chain employs TRBV9 and TRBJ2-2, with 7 bases aligning to TRBD2. The J segment lost 6 bases and the V segment lost 0 bases, leaving 8 bases of the junction unmatched. The germline V gene has CDR1 SGDLS and CDR2 YYNGEE. The CDR3 has 16 amino acids. DNA for the CDR3: TGTGCCAGCAGCGTAGAAGCCCCCGGACTAGCCGGGGAGCTGTTTTTT. This sequence encodes CASSVEAPGLAGELFF.